Below, one T cell receptor (beta chain) is given with its context. The antigen this receptor binds is unknown. These data originate in a study of monozygotic twins with inflammatory bowel disease (dated by TCRdb to the late 2010s). At the level of the whole study: In total, approximately 28 monozygotic twin pairs made up the full study: 19 Danish pairs, all IBD-discordant, plus nine German pairs, of which four were IBD-concordant and five were IBD-discordant. The search for disease-associated traits relied mainly on comparing, within discordant pairs, IBD patients with their genetically identical healthy co-twins. Each individual had, on average, about 151 000 unique TCRalpha sequences and 181 000 unique TCRbeta sequences available for analysis. Overall results and qualifications from the work: Repertoire similarity did not differ between concordant and discordant twins, possibly due to limited statistical power. TCRbeta repertoire diversity, by inverse Simpson index, was decreased in IBD patients compared with their healthy co-twins. Different T cell subtypes could not be distinguished in the analysis. IBD patients shared fewer clonotypes with other individuals than healthy twins did, most markedly in patients showing signs of disease activity. No single strong signal or clonotype linked to IBD turned up in the results, so the idea that one exists was not supported. Background noise and inter-individual variability may have been introduced into the repertoires by the differing immunosuppressive treatments among patients.

The receptor library was made with 5' RACE. Each TCR library was prepared from roughly 3,800 ng of total RNA. For each sample, cDNA synthesis was carried out in eight separate reactions using SMARTScribe reverse transcriptase. During cDNA synthesis, template switching was used to introduce unique molecular identifiers that contained a 6-nucleotide sample barcode. Two nested PCRs of approximately 16 and 10 cycles amplified the TCRalpha and TCRbeta cDNA, and bead purification followed each PCR. Before amplification, the cDNA was both treated with uracil DNA-glycosylase and purified with the QIAquick PCR purification kit. The second PCR added Illumina TruSeq-compatible adapters along with sample-specific barcodes. Library quality and concentration were checked on TapeStation and Qubit, and libraries were pooled at approximately 5 ng each. The pooled libraries were sequenced with 2 x 100 bp reads and custom sequencing primers on an Illumina HiSeq2500 single-index Rapid Run. Per the authors' processing: UMI-based consensus assembly with MiGEC version 1.2.6 was used to correct PCR and sequencing errors. V(D)J alignment, clonotype assembly and CDR3 extraction were performed with MiXCR version 2.1.1. To normalise gene usage, clonotype sharing and MAIT/NKT TCR abundance, the top 1000, 10 000 and 20 000 clonotypes in each sample were analysed. After downsampling to 27 000 UMIs, diversity was calculated as the inverse Simpson index using the vegan R package. Statistical testing used paired Mann-Whitney U tests on the discordant twin pairs and applied Benjamini-Hochberg correction for multiple testing. One entry per CDR3 protein sequence results from the TCRdb reprocessing of the reads, with DNA left out. The V and J calls were determined by TCRdb, not by the authors. This sample's table contains some 450,000 distinct CDR3 sequences. The top ten clonotypes cover 2% to 2.5% of the sample.

An approximately 2.5 ml peripheral blood sample was drawn into PAXgene tubes per donor and stored at -80°C. Without any T cell sorting, total RNA was extracted from whole blood using the PAXgene blood miRNA kit on an automated QIAcube. Deep TCRalpha and TCRbeta repertoire profiling with unique molecular barcoding was performed on peripheral blood of monozygotic twin pairs concordant or discordant for inflammatory bowel disease. For every twin pair, smoking habits were documented, and each individual was categorised as a current, former or never smoker. The source material was blood. This clonotype was sampled from a human donor with ulcerative colitis or Crohn's disease, or a healthy co-twin of an affected twin (not recorded which).

CDR3 sequence: CASSLASSGANVLTF. The sequence is built from TRBV5-6 and TRBJ2-6. Spanning cysteine to phenylalanine, the CDR3 consists of 15 amino acids. No DNA accompanies this entry. Sequences SGHDT (CDR1) and YYEEEE (CDR2) are obtained from the germline V gene.